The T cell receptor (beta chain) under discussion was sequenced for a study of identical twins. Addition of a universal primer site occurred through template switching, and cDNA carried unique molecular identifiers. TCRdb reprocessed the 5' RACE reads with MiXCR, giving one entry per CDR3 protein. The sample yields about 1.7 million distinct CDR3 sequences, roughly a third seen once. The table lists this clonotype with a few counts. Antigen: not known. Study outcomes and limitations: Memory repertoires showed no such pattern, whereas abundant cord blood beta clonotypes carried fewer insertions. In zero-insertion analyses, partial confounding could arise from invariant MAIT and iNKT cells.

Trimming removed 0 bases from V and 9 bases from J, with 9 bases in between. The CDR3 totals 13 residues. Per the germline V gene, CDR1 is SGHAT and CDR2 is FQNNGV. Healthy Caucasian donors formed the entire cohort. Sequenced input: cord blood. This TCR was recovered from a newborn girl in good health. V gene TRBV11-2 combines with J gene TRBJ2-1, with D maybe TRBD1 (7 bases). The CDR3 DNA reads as TGTGCCAGCAGCTTAGATCAGGGGGGTGAGCAGTTCTTC. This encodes CASSLDQGGEQFF.